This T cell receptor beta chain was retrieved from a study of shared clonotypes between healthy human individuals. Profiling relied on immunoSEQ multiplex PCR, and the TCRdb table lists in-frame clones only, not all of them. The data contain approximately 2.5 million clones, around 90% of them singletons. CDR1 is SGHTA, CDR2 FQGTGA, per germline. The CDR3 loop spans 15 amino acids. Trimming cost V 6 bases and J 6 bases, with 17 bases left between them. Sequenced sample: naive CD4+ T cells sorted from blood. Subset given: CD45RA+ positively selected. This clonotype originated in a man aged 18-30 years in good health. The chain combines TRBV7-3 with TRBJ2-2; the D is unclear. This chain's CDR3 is CASSPSAAPAGELFF. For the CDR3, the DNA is TGTGCCAGCAGTCCGAGCGCGGCACCAGCCGGGGAGCTGTTTTTT.